One sample yielded the 26 T cell receptor beta chains listed below, sequenced in a study of T cell changes during pregnancy in multiple sclerosis. Libraries were prepared by immunoSEQ multiplex PCR; TCRdb keeps only in-frame clonotypes and omits some of them. This table has roughly 90,000 clones, approximately 90% appearing once. This specimen consisted of peripheral blood, obtained in the first trimester of pregnancy. These receptors were taken from a female donor in good health, enrolled as a control in a pregnancy study.

This chain joins TRBV4-3 and TRBJ1-5; no firm D call. The CDR3 runs 13 residues. The V gene's germline CDR1 is LGHNA and CDR2 YSLEER. V was shortened by 4 bases and J by 6 bases, with 10 bases between the two germline ends. This chain's CDR3 is CASSLTRVQPQHF. CDR3 DNA: TGCGCCAGCAGCCTAACTAGGGTTCAGCCCCAGCATTTT.

This clone was seen once. V gene TRBV11-2 combines with J gene TRBJ1-2; D is perhaps TRBD1 (5 bases). The CDR3 length is 16 residues. Germline V CDR1 and CDR2: SGHAT, FQNNGV. V was clipped by 4 bases and J by 4 bases, with 19 bases between them. CDR3 nucleotides: TGTGCCAGCAGCTCATGGGACGCGGGACCCTCCTATGGCTACACCTTC. This translates into CASSSWDAGPSYGYTF.

The chain has TRBV11-1 and TRBJ1-5; D gene ambiguous. V was cut by 2 bases and J by 3 bases, with 8 bases left in between. The CDR3 totals 14 residues. Germline CDR1 reads SGHAT; CDR2 reads FQDESV (reference sequence). CDR3 sequence (DNA): TGTGCCAGCAGCTTAACTGGTACCAATCAGCCCCAGCATTTT. Protein product: CASSLTGTNQPQHF.

The gene calls are TRBV4-3 and TRBJ1-1; D not resolved. Germline assignment: CDR1 LGHNA and CDR2 YSLEER. Between the trimmed V and J ends, which lost 0 bases and 1 base, there was a span of 15 bases. The CDR3 is 17 amino acids. The DNA of the CDR3 is TGCGCCAGCAGCCAAGATGGGCAAAACCGGGGGAACACTGAAGCTTTCTTT. Protein sequence: CASSQDGQNRGNTEAFF.

The chain combines TRBV6-5 with TRBJ2-1; possibly TRBD1 for D (6 bases). The CDR3 contains 11 residues. Germline V CDR1 and CDR2: MNHEY, SVGAGI. Trimming pared 5 bases from V and 10 bases from J, leaving 9 bases between. This chain's CDR3 is CASSQGREQFF. The CDR3 DNA follows: TGTGCCAGCAGTCAGGGGCGAGAGCAGTTCTTC.

This clone showed up just once. The rearrangement joins TRBV6-6 to TRBJ2-1, with 8 bases fitting TRBD2. CDR3 length equals 15 residues. V trimming: 5 bases; J trimming: 8 bases; junction bases outside the gene matches: 11. The germline CDR1 and CDR2 sequences are MNHNY and SVGAGI (reference sequence). CDR3 bases: TGTGCCAGCAGTCCGGCAGCGGGGGCGCGCGATGAGCAGTTCTTC. It codes for CASSPAAGARDEQFF.

The V and J genes are TRBV7-2 and TRBJ2-1; D perhaps matches TRBD2 (5 bases). The CDR3 covers 12 residues. The V end was cut by 2 bases, the J end by 8 bases, with 7 bases between. The germline V gene encodes CDR1 SGHTA and CDR2 FQGNSA. The chain's CDR3 is CASSLKRHEQFF. CDR3 nucleotide sequence: TGTGCCAGCAGCTTAAAGCGGCATGAGCAGTTCTTC. The variable domain in full, completed from reference TRBV7-2 and TRBJ2-1, reads GAGVSQSPSNKVTEKGKDVELRCDPISGHTALYWYRQSLGQGLEFLIYFQGNSAPDKSGLPSDRFSAERTGGSVSTLTIQRTQQEDSAVYLCASSLKRHEQFFGPGTRLTVL.

The genes are TRBV6-5 and TRBJ2-1, with TRBD1 identical over 11 bases. Germline V gene lookup returns CDR1 MNHEY and CDR2 SVGAGI. The CDR3 loop spans 15 amino acids. The V and J ends lost 4 bases and 3 bases, in that order; junction bases with no gene match: 2. CDR3 in amino acids: CASSSDRGHYNEQFF. The CDR3 DNA follows: TGTGCCAGCAGTTCGGACAGGGGGCACTACAATGAGCAGTTCTTC.

This clone was recorded many times. This chain joins TRBV5-1 and TRBJ2-1, with 11 bases that match TRBD1. The CDR3 covers 16 residues. Germline V CDR1 and CDR2: SGHRS, YFSETQ. V lost 3 bases and J lost 7; bases outside the gene matches: 9. The CDR3 DNA follows: TGCGCCAGCAGCTCATCGGACAGGGGGCGGATGAATGAGCAGTTCTTC. Its translation: CASSSSDRGRMNEQFF.

This chain joins TRBV27 and TRBJ2-7; D is unclear. The ends were cut back, 6 bases at V and 4 bases at J, with 16 bases in the middle. The CDR3 contains 14 residues. Germline loops: CDR1 MNHEY, CDR2 SMNVEV (reference sequence). As DNA, the CDR3 is TGTGCCAGCAGGCCAATAGATAATTCTTACGAGCAGTACTTC. Amino acids: CASRPIDNSYEQYF.

The J gene is TRBJ1-2, the V gene TRBV28, with D possibly matching TRBD1 (6 bases). CDR3 length equals 14 residues. V dropped 1 base and J dropped 4 bases, with 10 bases sitting between them. The V gene's germline CDR1 is MDHEN and CDR2 SYDVKM. For the CDR3, the DNA is TGTGCCAGCAGTTTATTAGGACAGACCTATGGCTACACCTTC. Amino acid sequence: CASSLLGQTYGYTF.

The V call is TRBV28, the J call TRBJ1-2; D remains unclear. Germline values: CDR1 MDHEN, CDR2 SYDVKM. The V gene lost 7 bases and the J gene lost 8 bases, with 23 bases spanning the gap. The CDR3 runs 15 residues. The CDR3 is CASTRSQLLFGGYTF. The CDR3 DNA follows: TGTGCCAGCACTCGTAGCCAGCTACTATTCGGCGGCTACACCTTC.

The rearrangement links TRBV29-1 to TRBJ2-4, with 7 nucleotides matching TRBD1. The CDR3 is made up of 18 amino acids. The germline gives CDR1 SQVTM, CDR2 ANQGSEA. Trimming at V came to 6 bases and at J to 8 bases, leaving 25 bases not matched to a gene. In nucleotides, the CDR3 is TGCAGCGTGCTCTTCTGGGGCGGGTATGGGTACAGGGGACACATTCAGTACTTC. The encoded protein is CSVLFWGGYGYRGHIQYF.

CDR3 sequence (DNA): TGTGCCATCAGTGGTCGGGGGAAAAACGAGGGGGAGACCCAGTACTTC. This gives the protein CAISGRGKNEGETQYF. The chain carries TRBV10-3 and TRBJ2-5, with D possibly TRBD2 on 6 matching bases. CDR3 length: 16 residues. Germline loops: CDR1 ENHRY, CDR2 SYGVKD. Deletions cut 4 bases from V and 5 bases from J, with 20 bases between.

The chain is built from TRBV28 and TRBJ1-6; 8 bases map to TRBD1. The CDR3 runs to 14 residues. V lost 7 bases, J lost 10 bases, and 9 bases stayed unmatched. The V gene's germline CDR1 is MDHEN and CDR2 SYDVKM. The CDR3 bases are TGTGCCAGCACTGCGACAGGGGTAGGATCACCCCTCCACTTT. Residues: CASTATGVGSPLHF.

The sample holds one count of this clone. CDR3 nucleotides: TGTGCCAGCAGCCCAGTGGCGGGGGTCCAAGAGACCCAGTACTTC. It yields the protein CASSPVAGVQETQYF. The chain joins TRBV11-2 to TRBJ2-5; 7 nucleotides agree with TRBD2. This CDR3 contains 15 residues. In germline, CDR1 is SGHAT, CDR2 FQNNGV. V was clipped by 5 bases and J by 1 base; unmatched bases: 7.

V usage is TRBV11-2 and J usage is TRBJ2-3; D ambiguous. Trimming left V 0 bases short and J 4 bases short, with 11 bases between. The germline gives CDR1 SGHAT, CDR2 FQNNGV. The length of the CDR3 is 15 residues. The CDR3, as DNA: TGTGCCAGCAGCTTAGAAGAACGGTGCCCAGATACGCAGTATTTT. Translated: CASSLEERCPDTQYF.

The chain employs TRBV5-1 and TRBJ1-4, with 9 bases identical to TRBD1. This CDR3 has 15 amino acids. Unmatched junction bases numbered 9, after V lost 5 bases and J lost 7 bases. CDR1 and CDR2 (germline): SGHRS, YFSETQ. DNA of the CDR3: TGCGCCAGCAGGATCTCCGGGACAGGGAGTGAAAAACTGTTTTTT. Translating gives CASRISGTGSEKLFF.

This clone has just one count. The CDR3 sequence: CASSVTSGYTDTQYF. DNA for the CDR3: TGTGCCAGCAGCGTAACTAGCGGCTACACAGATACGCAGTATTTT. The rearrangement joins TRBV9 to TRBJ2-3; TRBD2 matches 8 bases. The V gene's germline CDR1 is SGDLS and CDR2 YYNGEE. CDR3 length: 15 residues. V dropped 1 base and J dropped 2; count of bases not matched to a gene: 3.

For this clone: The junction shows a germline mismatch at one end, possibly a read error. The CDR3 reads CAGSLGRPHGYTF. In DNA form, the CDR3 reads TGTGCCGGCAGTCTGGGCAGGCCCCATGGCTACACCTTC. The V gene is TRBV2, the J gene TRBJ1-2, with D unresolved. CDR1 is SNHLY and CDR2 is FYNNEI in the germline V gene. The CDR3 extends over 13 amino acids.

The rearrangement joins TRBV6-5 to TRBJ2-3; D gene uncertain. Trimming removed 4 bases at V and 0 bases at J, with 11 bases between. Germline-derived CDR1 and CDR2 are MNHEY and SVGAGI. The CDR3 loop spans 15 amino acids. CDR3 protein: CASSSKRRSTDTQYF. The CDR3, as DNA: TGTGCCAGCAGTTCTAAACGGCGGAGCACAGATACGCAGTATTTT.

This clone was found once. The chain couples TRBV18 to TRBJ1-2, with a weak D call TRBD1 (5 bases). CDR1 is KGHSH and CDR2 is LQKENI in the germline V gene. Trimming stripped 0 bases from V and 4 bases from J, with 12 bases between. The CDR3 sequence is 15 residues long. CDR3 DNA: TGTGCCAGCTCACCACCAGGGGCGGGGGTCTATGGCTACACCTTC. This translates into CASSPPGAGVYGYTF.

V gene TRBV7-2 combines with J gene TRBJ2-1; D possibly corresponds to TRBD1 (6 bases). Trimming left V 5 bases short and J 4 bases short, with 12 bases between. Germline V gene data show CDR1 as SGHTA and CDR2 as FQGNSA. This CDR3 is 14 amino acids long. CDR3 sequence: CASSRTDQYNEQFF. The CDR3 DNA is TGTGCCAGCAGCCGGACAGACCAGTACAATGAGCAGTTCTTC.

CDR3 amino acids: CASSLTGSLNTEAFF. The CDR3 DNA reads as TGTGCCAGCAGTTTAACAGGGTCCCTGAACACTGAAGCTTTCTTT. This chain joins TRBV27 and TRBJ1-1, with D perhaps matching TRBD1 (6 bases). CDR1 and CDR2 (germline): MNHEY, SMNVEV (reference sequence). Trimming removed 2 bases from V and 0 bases from J, with 10 bases in between. The CDR3 consists of 15 residues.

The chain employs TRBV11-3 and TRBJ2-2, with D possibly matching TRBD2 (6 bases). Germline values: CDR1 SGHNT, CDR2 YENEEA. This CDR3 contains 14 residues. Trimming took 1 base from V and 3 from J, leaving 6 bases between them. The chain's CDR3 is CASSLGGDTGELFF. The CDR3, as DNA: TGTGCCAGCAGCTTAGGGGGGGACACCGGGGAGCTGTTTTTT.

The V gene is TRBV4-3, the J gene TRBJ1-2, with D perhaps TRBD1 (5 bases). The germline CDR1 and CDR2 sequences are LGHNA and YSLEER. This CDR3 comprises 13 residues. V was trimmed by 2 bases and J by 6 bases, leaving 10 bases between them. CDR3 in DNA: TGCGCCAGCAGCCAACGGCAGGGTAATGGCTACACCTTC. Its protein is CASSQRQGNGYTF.